This T cell receptor (beta chain) was observed in a study of CD8+ T cells in alopecia areata. The sample holds a few counts of this clone. Sampling of alopecia areata patients yielded lesional scalp punch biopsies as well as peripheral blood. As the sequencing template, cDNA was produced by extracting RNA and reverse transcribing it. Using immunoSEQ multiplex PCR, the repertoire was profiled, and TCRdb retains in-frame clones only, with some absent. The table has over 15,000 clones, 60% seen once; the top ten hold 9% to 15%. The CDR3 contains 11 residues. CDR1 is MNHNS and CDR2 is SASEGT in the germline V gene. V lost 6 bases and J lost 8, with 10 bases in between.

Specimen: skin. This chain joins TRBV6-1 and TRBJ1-1, with D hard to call. The sequence was obtained from a human donor with alopecia areata. CDR3 region: CASSVRSEAFF. CDR3 DNA: TGTGCCAGCAGCGTCAGGTCCGAAGCTTTCTTT.